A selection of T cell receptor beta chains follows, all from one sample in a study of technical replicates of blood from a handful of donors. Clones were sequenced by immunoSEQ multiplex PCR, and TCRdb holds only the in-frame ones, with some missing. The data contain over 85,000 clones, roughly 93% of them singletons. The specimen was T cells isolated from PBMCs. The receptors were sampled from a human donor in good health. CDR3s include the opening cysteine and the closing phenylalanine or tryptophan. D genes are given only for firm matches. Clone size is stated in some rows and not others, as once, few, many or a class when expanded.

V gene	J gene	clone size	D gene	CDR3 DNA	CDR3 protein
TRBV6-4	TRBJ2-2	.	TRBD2	TGTGCCAGCAGTGAAGAACTAGCGGGGGATAACACCGGGGAGCTGTTTTTT	CASSEELAGDNTGELFF
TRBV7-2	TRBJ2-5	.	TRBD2	TGTGCCAGCAGCCCGAGCGGGGGGGCCCGGCTTGAGACCCAGTACTTC	CASSPSGGARLETQYF
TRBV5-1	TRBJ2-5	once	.	TGCGCCAGCAGCTTGAGTACAGGGGAGACCCAGTACTTC	CASSLSTGETQYF
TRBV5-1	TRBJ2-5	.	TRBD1	TGCGCCAGCAGCTGGGGCGGGACAGGGAAGGAGACCCAGTACTTC	CASSWGGTGKETQYF
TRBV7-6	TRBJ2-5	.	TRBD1	TGTGCCAGCAGCTTGGGGACAGTGCAAGAGACCCAGTACTTC	CASSLGTVQETQYF
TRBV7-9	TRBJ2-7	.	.	TGTGCCAGTATTAACGGACAGCGAACCTCCTACGAGCAGTACTTC	CASINGQRTSYEQYF
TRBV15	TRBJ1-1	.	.	TGTGCCACCAGCAGAATTGCAGACACTGAAGCTTTCTTT	CATSRIADTEAFF
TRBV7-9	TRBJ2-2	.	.	TGTGCCAGCAGCTCCCTCGAGGCTACGAACACCGGGGAGCTGTTTTTT	CASSSLEATNTGELFF
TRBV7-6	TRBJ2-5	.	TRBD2	TGTGCCAGCAGCCCACTAGCGGGAGGGCCTACGGCCCAGTACTTC	CASSPLAGGPTAQYF
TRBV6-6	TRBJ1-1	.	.	TGTGCCAGCAGCAGACAGTCTAACACTGAAGCTTTCTTT	CASSRQSNTEAFF
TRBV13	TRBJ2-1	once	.	TGTGCCAGCAGCCCGTCCGGGATTGCCCAACAGTTCTTC	CASSPSGIAQQFF
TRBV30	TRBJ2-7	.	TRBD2	TGTGCCTGGGGGAAGTGGGAGGGCGAGCAGTACTTC	CAWGKWEGEQYF
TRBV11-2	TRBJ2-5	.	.	TGTGCCAGCAGCCCACAGGCCCAAGAGACCCAGTACTTC	CASSPQAQETQYF
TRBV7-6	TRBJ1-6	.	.	TGTGCCAGCAGCTTAGAGTACAGCTCGCCTACCCGAAATTCACCCCTCCACTTT	CASSLEYSSPTRNSPLHF
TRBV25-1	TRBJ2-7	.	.	TGTGCCAGCACCTCACCCCCGATTGCGCCCTACGAGCAGTACTTC	CASTSPPIAPYEQYF
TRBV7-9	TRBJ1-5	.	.	TGTGCCAGCAGCTTAGTTGCGGGGCCGGGCAATCAGCCCCAGCATTTT	CASSLVAGPGNQPQHF
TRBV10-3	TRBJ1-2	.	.	TGTGCCATCAGCGGGTTCCTCCACTATGGCTACACCTTC	CAISGFLHYGYTF